These T cell receptor beta chains were read from a single sample in a study of T cells in Graves' hyperthyroidism and ophthalmopathy. Via MiXCR, TCRdb re-called the multiplex PCR reads, giving one row per CDR3 protein. Of 300,000 to 400,000 distinct CDR3 sequences in the sample, roughly 14% were seen once. The material sequenced was blood. These TCRs come from a woman aged 25-40 years with Graves' ophthalmopathy. The CDR3 runs from the conserved cysteine through the conserved F or W. Clone size, where shown, is once, few, many, or a class for clones that have expanded.

V: TRBV7-2
J: TRBJ2-6
size: many
CDR3: CASSRDLPGANVLTF

V: TRBV12-3/TRBV12-4
J: TRBJ1-1
size: many
CDR3: CASTGGGGNTEAFF

V: TRBV19
J: TRBJ1-2
size: -
CDR3: CASSIAGTVRGYTF

V: TRBV7-2
J: TRBJ2-1
size: -
CDR3: CASSLAAGGRSEQFF

V: TRBV7-9
J: TRBJ1-2
size: many
CDR3: CASSPPGGLGYGYTF

V: TRBV2
J: TRBJ1-2
size: many
CDR3: CASGWDRDDYGYTF

V: TRBV20-1
J: TRBJ2-5
size: many
CDR3: CSARVDRLHQETQYF

V: TRBV7-2
J: TRBJ1-5
size: many
CDR3: CASSLARGQPQHF

V: TRBV20-1
J: TRBJ2-5
size: -
CDR3: CSAVPEFWGLSGVAQYF

V: TRBV6-1
J: TRBJ1-1
size: few
CDR3: CASSGTGPGTEAFF

V: TRBV7-6
J: TRBJ2-7
size: -
CDR3: CASSPQSGGSYEQYF

V: TRBV9
J: TRBJ1-2
size: many
CDR3: CASSTRDGVGSGYTF

V: TRBV7-9
J: TRBJ2-7
size: few
CDR3: CASSLDIRERADEQYF

V: TRBV28
J: TRBJ2-7
size: few
CDR3: CASSRPLDSSYEQYF

V: TRBV18
J: TRBJ2-7
size: -
CDR3: CASSTLESEQYF

V: TRBV12-3/TRBV12-4
J: TRBJ1-1
size: many
CDR3: CASTPRVGHAFF

V: TRBV20-1
J: TRBJ1-1
size: many
CDR3: CSAVRDRGWDTEAFF

V: TRBV7-6
J: TRBJ2-1
size: many
CDR3: CASSRLGGGETRNEQFF

V: TRBV15
J: TRBJ2-1
size: many
CDR3: CATSRDTLAGYNEQFF

V: TRBV12-3/TRBV12-4
J: TRBJ2-5
size: -
CDR3: CASRATGAQETQYF

V: TRBV7-2
J: TRBJ2-1
size: many
CDR3: CASTIMVTSLNEQFF

V: TRBV15
J: TRBJ2-2
size: many
CDR3: CATTDRTGTNTGELFF

V: TRBV28
J: TRBJ1-5
size: many
CDR3: CASSLGGAGLQPQHF

V: TRBV2
J: TRBJ2-5
size: many
CDR3: CASSEGPRPGETQYF

V: TRBV9
J: TRBJ2-1
size: many
CDR3: CASSARRDRGLGEQFF

V: TRBV6-1
J: TRBJ2-7
size: few
CDR3: CASSPHRGSDEQYF

V: TRBV28
J: TRBJ2-3
size: many
CDR3: CASRWGLRTDTQYF

V: TRBV19
J: TRBJ2-7
size: -
CDR3: CASSISFGVTYEQYF

V: TRBV27
J: TRBJ2-6
size: many
CDR3: CASSFLSGANVLTF

V: TRBV4-1
J: TRBJ1-1
size: -
CDR3: CASSQENHGEAFF

V: TRBV3-1
J: TRBJ1-2
size: many
CDR3: CASSPRTGDGYTF

V: TRBV28
J: TRBJ1-3
size: medium-sized
CDR3: CASRFSGNTIYF

V: TRBV5-4
J: TRBJ1-2
size: -
CDR3: CASSFDTAGYGYTF

V: TRBV18
J: TRBJ2-5
size: few
CDR3: CASSPLSSGVQETQYF

V: TRBV3-1
J: TRBJ2-5
size: many
CDR3: CASSQGASWETQYF

V: TRBV7-2
J: TRBJ2-2
size: many
CDR3: CASSSRLASTVATGELFF

V: TRBV10-3
J: TRBJ2-1
size: many
CDR3: CAISESGQSINEQFF